Listed below are T cell receptor beta chains from one sample, sequenced in a study of blood T cell repertoires in COVID-19. The data were produced by immunoSEQ multiplex PCR, yet TCRdb's version contains in-frame clones alone and is incomplete. The sample carries 150,000 to 200,000 clones, about 87% recorded once. Sequenced: peripheral blood. These receptors originate from an older woman with COVID-19, enrolled during active disease. CDR3s include the opening cysteine and the closing phenylalanine or tryptophan. Each record gives: V gene, clone size, J gene, D gene, CDR3 protein, CDR3 DNA. A D gene is named only where the DNA matches it firmly. Expanded clones are given a class, and other clones once, few, many or no size at all.

>TRBV5-8|NA|TRBJ1-4|TRBD1
CASSRQGANEKLFF
TGTGCCAGCAGCAGACAGGGAGCGAATGAAAAACTGTTTTTT
>TRBV28|once|TRBJ1-5|NA
CASSLIAVSNQPQHF
TGTGCCAGCAGTCTGATCGCAGTTAGCAATCAGCCCCAGCATTTT
>TRBV4-1|NA|TRBJ2-7|TRBD2
CASSQTAGGFYEQYF
TGCGCCAGCAGCCAAACAGCGGGAGGATTCTACGAGCAGTACTTC
>TRBV5-1|NA|TRBJ2-2|TRBD1
CASSLRGQGRNTGELFF
TGCGCCAGCAGCTTGAGGGGACAGGGCCGGAACACCGGGGAGCTGTTTTTT
>TRBV6-2/TRBV6-3|NA|TRBJ1-2|NA
CASSYQPDRLNYGYTF
TGTGCCAGCAGTTATCAACCGGACAGACTAAACTATGGCTACACCTTC
>TRBV27|once|TRBJ1-2|NA
CASSLLGRSGGYTF
TGTGCCAGCAGTTTATTAGGCCGATCGGGAGGCTACACCTTC
>TRBV6-6|NA|TRBJ1-1|NA
CASSHRDTEAFF
TGTGCCAGCAGTCACAGGGACACTGAAGCTTTCTTT
>TRBV30|NA|TRBJ2-3|TRBD2
CAWTLAGGPVDTQYF
TGTGCCTGGACGTTAGCGGGAGGGCCGGTAGATACGCAGTATTTT
>TRBV6-2/TRBV6-3|NA|TRBJ1-1|TRBD1
CASSLDRAGTEAFF
TGTGCCAGCAGTCTCGACAGGGCCGGCACTGAAGCTTTCTTT
>TRBV20-1|NA|TRBJ1-1|NA
CSAGRGTEAFF
TGCAGTGCTGGCCGGGGGACTGAAGCTTTCTTT
>TRBV11-2|NA|TRBJ2-1|NA
CASSFGQGSYNEQFF
TGTGCCAGCAGCTTCGGGCAGGGCTCCTACAATGAGCAGTTCTTC
>TRBV7-2|once|TRBJ2-7|NA
CASSFGWVTGEQYF
TGTGCCAGCAGCTTTGGATGGGTCACGGGCGAGCAGTACTTC
>TRBV5-3|NA|TRBJ2-5|NA
CARSLVSTGRGRGETQYF
TGTGCCAGAAGCTTGGTTTCAACGGGCAGGGGCCGCGGGGAGACCCAGTACTTC
>TRBV29-1|NA|TRBJ1-2|NA
CSVGTLGQYGYTF
TGCAGCGTCGGAACACTCGGACAGTATGGCTACACCTTC
>TRBV24-1|NA|TRBJ1-6|NA
CATRAGLDSPLHF
TGTGCCACCAGGGCAGGATTGGATTCACCCCTCCACTTT
>TRBV5-5|NA|TRBJ2-7|TRBD1
CASSPSGQAYEQYF
TGTGCCAGCAGCCCCTCGGGACAGGCGTACGAGCAGTACTTC
>TRBV28|NA|TRBJ2-2|TRBD2
CASSKLGTMNTGELFF
TGTGCCAGCAGCAAACTCGGGACTATGAACACCGGGGAGCTGTTTTTT
>TRBV5-5|NA|TRBJ2-3|TRBD2
CASFRGGVDTQYF
TGTGCCAGTTTTCGGGGAGGGGTAGATACGCAGTATTTT
>TRBV3-1/TRBV3-2|NA|TRBJ2-5|TRBD1
CASSQDTYRGETQYF
TGTGCCAGCAGCCAAGATACGTACAGGGGAGAGACCCAGTACTTC
>TRBV6-5|NA|TRBJ2-5|TRBD2
CASSYVSGRAEETQYF
TGTGCCAGCAGTTACGTTAGCGGGAGGGCCGAAGAGACCCAGTACTTC
>TRBV3-1/TRBV3-2|NA|TRBJ2-1|NA
CASSQDTVTGNEQFF
TGTGCCAGCAGCCAAGATACGGTCACGGGGAATGAGCAGTTCTTC
>TRBV5-4|NA|TRBJ2-5|NA
CASSLTLTAQETQYF
TGTGCCAGCAGCTTGACGCTGACAGCCCAAGAGACCCAGTACTTC
>TRBV3-1/TRBV3-2|NA|TRBJ2-2|TRBD2
CASSSSGQELFF
TGTGCCAGCAGCTCTAGCGGGCAGGAGCTGTTTTTT
>TRBV20-1|once|TRBJ2-5|NA
CSASLGGETQYF
TGCAGTGCTAGTTTAGGGGGAGAGACCCAGTACTTC
>TRBV20-1|once|TRBJ2-1|NA
CSAFFSEQFF
TGCAGTGCTTTCTTCAGTGAGCAGTTCTTC
>TRBV15|NA|TRBJ1-1|NA
CATSREPSTEAFF
TGTGCCACCAGCAGAGAACCTAGTACTGAAGCTTTCTTT
>TRBV28|NA|TRBJ2-7|TRBD1
CASRRQGANYEQYF
TGTGCCAGCAGAAGACAGGGGGCCAACTACGAGCAGTACTTC
>TRBV29-1|few|TRBJ1-2|TRBD1
CSVFGTGGAYGYTF
TGCAGCGTTTTCGGGACAGGGGGCGCGTATGGCTACACCTTC
>TRBV5-1|NA|TRBJ2-1|NA
CASSLESGTYNEQFF
TGCGCCAGCAGCTTGGAGAGCGGAACCTACAATGAGCAGTTCTTC